The 25 T cell receptor beta chains given below trace back to one sample, sequenced in a study of cytomegalovirus exposure and HLA in healthy donors (TCRdb year 2017). The library was obtained by the immunoSEQ multiplex PCR assay. The multiplex PCR relied on a mix of 60 forward primers for TCR Vbeta segments and 13 reverse primers for TCR Jbeta segments. Held by TCRdb, this immuneACCESS table contains in-frame sequences only and omits some clones. Under half of the omission traces to an unresolved V gene where checked; the cause of the rest is unknown. Across this sample there are 110,000 to 150,000 clones, with approximately 80% seen only once. Clones ranked in the top ten supply roughly 2.4% of the sample. Sequencing used PBMCs. These receptors all come from a woman under 30 in good health and CMV-seropositive.

This chain links TRBV5-5 with TRBJ1-5; TRBD1 agrees at 10 bases. Germline V CDR1 and CDR2: SGHKS, YYEKEE (reference sequence). V trimming: 3 bases; J trimming: 2 bases; junction bases outside the gene matches: 2. This CDR3 is built from 15 residues. CDR3 nucleotide sequence: TGTGCCAGCAGCTGGGGGACAGGGGGCAATCAGCCCCAGCATTTT. Protein product: CASSWGTGGNQPQHF.

This chain connects TRBV28 to TRBJ2-7, with D perhaps TRBD1 (6 bases). This CDR3 spans 14 amino acids. Per the germline V gene, CDR1 is MDHEN and CDR2 is SYDVKM. Deletions cut 9 bases from V and 3 bases from J, with 18 bases between. The CDR3 spells CASQSQGKSYEQYF. In nucleotides, the CDR3 is TGTGCCAGTCAATCCCAGGGGAAAAGCTACGAGCAGTACTTC. The full variable domain, its missing parts supplied by reference TRBV28 and TRBJ2-7, is DVKVTQSSRYLVKRTGEKVFLECVQDMDHENMFWYRQDPGLGLRLIYFSYDVKMKEKGDIPEGYSVSREKKERFSLILESASTNQTSMYLCASQSQGKSYEQYFGPGTRLTVT.

The V and J genes are TRBV9 and TRBJ2-5, with TRBD1 identical over 8 bases. CDR3 length: 17 residues. J was trimmed by 1 base and V by 4 bases; bases with no gene match: 12. The germline gives CDR1 SGDLS, CDR2 YYNGEE. The CDR3 bases are TGTGCCAGCAGCTCCCCTTTAGGACAGGGAAGCCAAGAGACCCAGTACTTC. Amino acid sequence: CASSSPLGQGSQETQYF.

V usage is TRBV7-2 and J usage is TRBJ1-6; 7 bases agree with TRBD1. The CDR3 runs to 13 residues. Trimming cost V 3 bases and J 10 bases; bases outside gene matches: 3. CDR1 and CDR2 (germline): SGHTA, FQGNSA. The CDR3 region has the DNA TGTGCCAGCAGCTTGCCAGGGGGGTCACCCCTCCACTTT. Translation gives CASSLPGGSPLHF.

The chain is built from TRBV2 and TRBJ1-2; TRBD1 matches at 8 bases. There are 17 residues in the CDR3. CDR1 is SNHLY, CDR2 FYNNEI, per germline. V trimming: 5 bases; J trimming: 5 bases; junction bases outside the gene matches: 16. CDR3 nucleotides: TGTGCCAGCAGTCCCACATTTACTGGACAGGGTGTTTATGGCTACACCTTC. It specifies CASSPTFTGQGVYGYTF. The variable domain in full, with the rest retrieved from reference TRBV2 and TRBJ1-2, is EPEVTQTPSHQVTQMGQEVILRCVPISNHLYFYWYRQILGQKVEFLVSFYNNEISEKSEIFDDQFSVERPDGSNFTLKIRSTKLEDSAMYFCASSPTFTGQGVYGYTFGSGTRLTVV.

This clone was seen just once. The chain joins TRBV4-1 to TRBJ1-1, with 11 bases lining up with TRBD1. Trimming cost V 5 bases and J 11 bases; bases outside gene matches: 4. The CDR3 runs 12 residues. Germline V gene data show CDR1 as MGHRA and CDR2 as YSYEKL. This CDR3 is CASSYGTGGAFF. DNA of the CDR3: TGCGCCAGCAGCTACGGGACAGGGGGTGCTTTCTTT.

The genes are TRBV9 and TRBJ2-1; 7 bases line up with TRBD2. The V segment lost 4 bases and the J segment 6 bases; nucleotides outside the gene matches: 4. The CDR3 extends over 13 amino acids. CDR1 is SGDLS, CDR2 YYNGEE, per germline. CDR3: CASSTGTINEQFF. Here the CDR3 DNA reads TGTGCCAGCAGCACCGGGACTATCAATGAGCAGTTCTTC.

The chain joins TRBV14 to TRBJ1-1; 10 positions match TRBD1. Germline-derived CDR1 and CDR2 are SGHDN and FVKESK. The CDR3 is made up of 16 amino acids. The ends lost 5 bases at V and 3 bases at J; junction bases unmatched: 9. CDR3 protein: CASSSWGGQGDTEAFF. CDR3 nucleotide sequence: TGTGCCAGCAGCTCCTGGGGAGGACAGGGGGACACTGAAGCTTTCTTT.

This chain uses TRBV10-2 with TRBJ1-2; TRBD1 might be the D (5 bases). Deletions cut 0 bases from V and 4 bases from J, with 15 bases between. Germline CDR1 WSHSY, CDR2 SAAADI. The CDR3 has 16 amino acids. The CDR3 bases are TGCGCCAGCAGTGAGTCCATTGGGGGGACGCCCTATGGCTACACCTTC. It codes for CASSESIGGTPYGYTF.

The chain uses TRBV27 and TRBJ2-7, with 7 bases aligning to TRBD1. CDR1 MNHEY and CDR2 SMNVEV come from the germline V gene (reference sequence). V dropped 3 bases and J dropped 3; count of bases not matched to a gene: 11. The CDR3 is 16 amino acids. CDR3 in amino acids: CASSFPPPGQFYEQYF. CDR3 sequence (DNA): TGTGCCAGCAGTTTCCCACCACCGGGACAGTTCTACGAGCAGTACTTC.

This rearrangement joins TRBV6-6 to TRBJ2-5; D may be TRBD1 (5 bases). V lost 6 bases, J lost 1 base, and 12 bases lay in between. This CDR3 is 14 amino acids long. Germline assignment: CDR1 MNHNY and CDR2 SVGAGI (reference sequence). Here the CDR3 reads CASSRGAIQETQYF. In nucleotides, the CDR3 is TGTGCCAGCAGCCGTGGGGCGATCCAAGAGACCCAGTACTTC.

Turning to this clone: One end of the junction does not line up with germline, which may come from a read error. This rearrangement joins TRBV25-1 to TRBJ2-7, with 9 bases matching TRBD1. Germline CDR1 is MGHDK and CDR2 is SYGVNS. CDR3 length equals 13 residues. The CDR3 loop reads CASKGTGSGEQCF. For the CDR3, the DNA is TGTGCCAGCAAAGGGACAGGGAGTGGCGAGCAGTGCTTC.

The chain recombines TRBV6-5 with TRBJ1-5, with TRBD1 identical over 9 bases. CDR1 is MNHEY, CDR2 SVGAGI, per germline. This CDR3 contains 14 residues. Trimming took 2 bases from V and 6 from J; bases not matched to a gene: 2. The CDR3 DNA reads as TGTGCCAGCAGTTACGGACAGGGGAGTCAGCCCCAGCATTTT. It codes for CASSYGQGSQPQHF.

This sequence joins TRBV6-1 and TRBJ2-3; 7 bases map to TRBD2. J was trimmed by 1 base and V by 8 bases; bases with no gene match: 9. The CDR3 is made up of 15 amino acids. Germline loops: CDR1 MNHNS, CDR2 SASEGT. Written as DNA, the CDR3 is TGTGCCAGCGTGGGGGGGTCCACCGGCACAGATACGCAGTATTTT. Its translation: CASVGGSTGTDTQYF.

V and J are TRBV7-2 and TRBJ2-7; 7 nucleotides agree with TRBD1. V lost 5 bases and J lost 2; bases outside the gene matches: 9. Per the germline V gene, CDR1 is SGHTA and CDR2 is FQGNSA. This CDR3 has 15 amino acids. The CDR3 bases are TGTGCCAGCAGCCTCTCGACAGGGACCCCCTACGAGCAGTACTTC. Amino acid sequence: CASSLSTGTPYEQYF. The full variable domain, its missing parts supplied by reference TRBV7-2 and TRBJ2-7, is GAGVSQSPSNKVTEKGKDVELRCDPISGHTALYWYRQSLGQGLEFLIYFQGNSAPDKSGLPSDRFSAERTGGSVSTLTIQRTQQEDSAVYLCASSLSTGTPYEQYFGPGTRLTVT.

The V gene is TRBV13, the J gene TRBJ2-5; the match to TRBD2 covers 7 bases. V dropped 2 bases and J dropped 6; count of bases not matched to a gene: 9. The germline V gene encodes CDR1 PRHDT and CDR2 FYEKMQ (reference sequence). The CDR3 totals 15 residues. The CDR3 reads CASSLHDGGWKTQYF. The CDR3, as DNA: TGTGCCAGCAGCTTACATGACGGGGGGTGGAAGACCCAGTACTTC.

The chain employs TRBV19 and TRBJ2-2; no reliable D call. V was cut by 3 bases and J by 0 bases, with 8 bases left in between. The length of the CDR3 is 15 residues. Per germline, CDR1 LNHDA and CDR2 SQIVND (reference sequence). Here the CDR3 DNA reads TGTGCCAGTAGTATGCGTCCTGCGAACACCGGGGAGCTGTTTTTT. Its protein is CASSMRPANTGELFF.

V and J are TRBV11-2 and TRBJ2-7; 7 nucleotides agree with TRBD1. CDR1 and CDR2 from the germline V gene are SGHAT and FQNNGV. There are 13 residues in the CDR3. Germline trimming cut 4 bases from V and 4 bases from J; bases unmatched to any gene: 4. The CDR3 sequence is CASSWDRGYEQYF. Here the CDR3 DNA reads TGTGCCAGCAGCTGGGACAGAGGTTACGAGCAGTACTTC. The complete variable domain, with remaining parts taken from reference TRBV11-2 and TRBJ2-7, reads EAGVAQSPRYKIIEKRQSVAFWCNPISGHATLYWYQQILGQGPKLLIQFQNNGVVDDSQLPKDRFSAERLKGVDSTLKIQPAKLEDSAVYLCASSWDRGYEQYFGPGTRLTVT.

In the case of this clone: No conserved phenylalanine or tryptophan is present at the end of the CDR3, so a read error is the likely explanation. The rearrangement links TRBV2 to TRBJ2-4; TRBD2 matches at 11 bases. V shed 8 bases and J 3 bases; nucleotides not matched to a gene: 12. Germline V gene lookup returns CDR1 SNHLY and CDR2 FYNNEI. The CDR3 spans 17 residues. CDR3: CASGEGSGGVDKNIQYL. The CDR3 coding sequence is TGTGCCAGCGGGGAGGGTAGCGGGGGGGTGGACAAAAACATTCAGTACCTC.

J is TRBJ1-4 and V is TRBV9, with 7 bases lining up with TRBD1. Looked up from germline, CDR1 is SGDLS and CDR2 is YYNGEE. This CDR3 spans 15 amino acids. J gave up 0 bases and V 4 bases, and 3 bases lay outside the gene matches. The CDR3, as DNA: TGTGCCAGCAGCAAGGGGACAGCAACTAATGAAAAACTGTTTTTT. It codes for CASSKGTATNEKLFF.

The chain carries TRBV20-1 and TRBJ2-7; weak D call: TRBD1 (6 bases). The CDR3 sequence is 11 residues long. With 6 bases removed from V and 2 bases from J, the gap between germline ends came to 8 bases. Per the germline V gene, CDR1 is DFQATT and CDR2 is SNEGSKA (reference sequence). This CDR3 reads CSARGPYEQYF. DNA of the CDR3: TGCAGTGCCAGGGGTCCCTACGAGCAGTACTTC.

The rearrangement joins TRBV2 to TRBJ1-1, with 8 bases fitting TRBD1. Germline V gives CDR1 SNHLY, CDR2 FYNNEI. V lost 8 bases, J lost 0 bases, and 5 bases stayed unmatched. The CDR3 extends over 14 amino acids. The DNA of the CDR3 is TGTGCCAGCCTGGGACAGGCCATGAACACTGAAGCTTTCTTT. Amino acids: CASLGQAMNTEAFF.

This chain joins TRBV13 and TRBJ1-3; possible D gene TRBD1, 6 bases. Germline V gene sequence: CDR1 PRHDT, CDR2 FYEKMQ (reference sequence). There are 15 residues in the CDR3. Trimming left V 3 bases short and J 0 bases short, with 9 bases between. CDR3 sequence: CASSFDRSSGNTIYF. CDR3 bases: TGTGCCAGCAGCTTCGACAGGAGCTCTGGAAACACCATATATTTT.

This clone showed up just a few times. The chain has TRBV6-5 and TRBJ2-5; 9 nucleotides agree with TRBD1. The V and J ends lost 2 bases and 5 bases, in that order; junction bases with no gene match: 9. Germline V gene lookup returns CDR1 MNHEY and CDR2 SVGAGI. The CDR3 length is 16 residues. The CDR3 region is CASSYVPGQGSETQYF. Here the CDR3 DNA reads TGTGCCAGCAGTTACGTCCCGGGACAGGGTTCGGAGACCCAGTACTTC.

The chain joins TRBV2 to TRBJ2-4; 12 nucleotides match TRBD2. The CDR3 length is 18 residues. CDR1 SNHLY and CDR2 FYNNEI come from the germline V gene. With 0 bases clipped from V and 0 bases from J, the junction kept 3 bases outside the gene matches. The DNA of the CDR3 is TGTGCCAGCAGTGAAGCGGCTAGCGGGGGGGTAGCCAAAAACATTCAGTACTTC. Translated, it gives CASSEAASGGVAKNIQYF.